One and the same sample provided the 23 T cell receptor beta chains below, sequenced in a study of cytomegalovirus exposure and HLA in healthy donors. The method was immunoSEQ multiplex PCR; TCRdb's version includes in-frame clones alone and lacks a portion of them. The top ten clones hold more than 8.5% of a sample with approximately 160,000 clones, roughly 83% of them seen once. Sequenced input: PBMCs. The receptors originated from a man in his thirties or forties in good health and CMV-seropositive.

CDR3 in amino acids: CASSLRDFRRSGETQYF. The DNA of the CDR3 is TGTGCCAGCAGCCTCCGGGACTTCCGAAGGTCGGGAGAGACCCAGTACTTC. The chain has TRBV28 and TRBJ2-5, with a possible D match to TRBD2 (6 bases). The CDR3 consists of 17 residues. CDR1 MDHEN and CDR2 SYDVKM come from the germline V gene. The germline V and J ends were trimmed by 6 bases and 4 bases, with 24 bases remaining between them.

The rearrangement links TRBV7-2 to TRBJ2-1, with D possibly TRBD1 on 6 matching bases. Trimming took 5 bases from V and 5 from J, leaving 16 bases between them. CDR3 length: 15 residues. Looked up from germline, CDR1 is SGHTA and CDR2 is FQGNSA. CDR3 in DNA: TGTGCCAGCAGCAATGGACAGATCTATAACAATGAGCAGTTCTTC. Its protein product is CASSNGQIYNNEQFF.

This clone was seen only once. CDR3 DNA: TGCGCCAGCAGCGTTAACAGGGCCAACTACACCCCTGCTTATACGCAGTATTTT. Residues: CASSVNRANYTPAYTQYF. The gene calls are TRBV10-1 and TRBJ2-3; possibly TRBD1 for D (6 bases). The V gene lost 6 bases and the J gene lost 7 bases, with 29 bases spanning the gap. The germline V gene encodes CDR1 WNHNN and CDR2 SYGVQD (reference sequence). The CDR3 is made up of 18 amino acids.

J is TRBJ1-1 and V is TRBV27; D is unclear. This CDR3 has 14 residues. V was trimmed by 2 bases and J by 0 bases, leaving 7 bases between them. The germline V gene encodes CDR1 MNHEY and CDR2 SMNVEV (reference sequence). The CDR3 loop reads CASSLRSMNTEAFF. The CDR3 coding sequence is TGTGCCAGCAGTTTAAGGAGTATGAACACTGAAGCTTTCTTT.

The chain employs TRBV2 and TRBJ2-1; 9 bases match TRBD2. The CDR3 contains 18 residues. V gave up 3 bases and J gave up 9 bases; unmatched junction bases: 18. In germline, CDR1 is SNHLY, CDR2 FYNNEI. The CDR3 DNA reads as TGTGCCAGCAGTGACCCTGGTGTCCTAGCGGGGACTCTTTTTGAGCAGTTCTTC. Amino acids: CASSDPGVLAGTLFEQFF.

The chain recombines TRBV28 with TRBJ2-1; 7 bases are a match to TRBD1. The CDR3 contains 16 residues. The V gene end was trimmed by 3 bases and the J gene end by 0 bases; junction bases not matched to a gene: 5. Germline assignment: CDR1 MDHEN and CDR2 SYDVKM. This CDR3 is CASSFSTGLSYNEQFF. In DNA, the CDR3 is TGTGCCAGCAGTTTTTCGACAGGGCTCTCCTACAATGAGCAGTTCTTC.

The gene calls are TRBV4-3 and TRBJ2-1, with TRBD1 matching 10 bases. The CDR3 has 17 amino acids. Unmatched junction bases numbered 13, after V lost 2 bases and J lost 9 bases. Germline values: CDR1 LGHNA, CDR2 YSLEER. The CDR3 coding sequence is TGCGCCAGCAGCCAACTTCCGGGACAGGGGCGTATTGCTGAGCAGTTCTTC. The encoded protein is CASSQLPGQGRIAEQFF.

The gene calls are TRBV25-1 and TRBJ2-7; D is possibly TRBD1 (6 bases). Germline CDR1 and CDR2: MGHDK and SYGVNS. Trimming shortened V by 6 bases and J by 5 bases, and 14 bases separated the two germline ends. CDR3 length: 13 amino acids. The CDR3 loop is CASSDDRIHEQYF. CDR3 sequence (DNA): TGTGCCAGCAGCGATGACAGGATCCACGAGCAGTACTTC.

This clone was found once. The chain joins TRBV9 to TRBJ1-2, with D tentatively TRBD1 (5 bases). The CDR3 is made up of 17 amino acids. Trimming shortened V by 4 bases and J by 3 bases, and 22 bases separated the two germline ends. In germline, CDR1 is SGDLS, CDR2 YYNGEE. The CDR3 nucleotides read TGTGCCAGCAGCCCTCCCGGGGGGAGGTCCAGCTACTATGGCTACACCTTC. It translates to CASSPPGGRSSYYGYTF.

The chain links TRBV6-5 to TRBJ2-4; possibly TRBD1 for D (6 bases). With 8 bases removed from V and 9 bases from J, the gap between germline ends came to 11 bases. CDR1 and CDR2 from the germline V gene are MNHEY and SVGAGI. The CDR3 has 11 amino acids. CDR3 DNA: TGTGCCAGCGGCTCAGGGGTCATTCAGTACTTC. Its protein product is CASGSGVIQYF.

The CDR3 DNA is TGTGCCAGCAGTTTAGCGGGTAACACTGAAGCTTTCTTT. Protein: CASSLAGNTEAFF. The chain employs TRBV28 and TRBJ1-1; no definite D call. The CDR3 covers 13 residues. Trimming stripped 2 bases from V and 2 bases from J, with 6 bases between. CDR1 and CDR2 (germline): MDHEN, SYDVKM. Full variable domain (remainder filled in from reference TRBV28 and TRBJ1-1): DVKVTQSSRYLVKRTGEKVFLECVQDMDHENMFWYRQDPGLGLRLIYFSYDVKMKEKGDIPEGYSVSREKKERFSLILESASTNQTSMYLCASSLAGNTEAFFGQGTRLTVV.

The genes are TRBV10-2 and TRBJ2-7, with 10 bases fitting TRBD2. Germline V lookup: CDR1 WSHSY, CDR2 SAAADI. This CDR3 is built from 16 residues. Germline trimming cut 2 bases from V and 4 bases from J; bases unmatched to any gene: 8. The CDR3 region is CASSEPLLAGRYEQYF. DNA for the CDR3: TGCGCCAGCAGTGAGCCACTACTAGCGGGGCGATACGAGCAGTACTTC.

The chain links TRBV28 to TRBJ1-1; weak D call: TRBD1 (5 bases). V was shortened by 6 bases and J by 3 bases, with 11 bases between the two germline ends. The CDR3 is made up of 13 amino acids. CDR1 and CDR2 from the germline V gene are MDHEN and SYDVKM. In DNA, the CDR3 is TGTGCCAGCAGCCCAGGACACCACACTGAAGCTTTCTTT. It encodes CASSPGHHTEAFF.

The gene calls are TRBV5-5 and TRBJ2-1; D is perhaps TRBD1 (6 bases). V dropped 2 bases and J dropped 10 bases, with 16 bases sitting between them. The CDR3 spans 14 residues. CDR1 and CDR2 (germline): SGHKS, YYEKEE (reference sequence). The CDR3 spells CASSFGAGAGEQFF. In DNA form, the CDR3 reads TGTGCCAGCAGCTTTGGGGCAGGGGCTGGCGAGCAGTTCTTC. Looking up the rest from reference TRBV5-5 and TRBJ2-1 gives the full variable domain: DAGVTQSPTHLIKTRGQQVTLRCSPISGHKSVSWYQQVLGQGPQFIFQYYEKEERGRGNFPDRFSARQFPNYSSELNVNALLLGDSALYLCASSFGAGAGEQFFGPGTRLTVL.

The chain combines TRBV19 with TRBJ2-2; D is perhaps TRBD2 (6 bases). This CDR3 has 15 residues. The germline V and J ends were trimmed by 5 bases and 2 bases, with 12 bases remaining between them. The germline V gene has CDR1 LNHDA and CDR2 SQIVND (reference sequence). In DNA, the CDR3 is TGTGCCAGTAGTCCACCGGGAGATAACACCGGGGAGCTGTTTTTT. It yields the protein CASSPPGDNTGELFF.

The rearrangement links TRBV7-9 to TRBJ2-4; possible D gene TRBD1, 6 bases. The length of the CDR3 is 16 residues. Germline V CDR1 and CDR2: SEHNR, FQNEAQ (reference sequence). The V gene lost 5 bases and the J gene lost 0 bases, with 14 bases spanning the gap. The CDR3 loop reads CASSRGQTIAKNIQYF. CDR3 DNA: TGTGCCAGCAGCCGTGGACAGACCATAGCCAAAAACATTCAGTACTTC.

The gene calls are TRBV7-9 and TRBJ2-7; a weak D match, TRBD2 (6 bases). V was shortened by 1 base and J by 7 bases, with 11 bases between the two germline ends. The CDR3 has 13 residues. The germline V gene encodes CDR1 SEHNR and CDR2 FQNEAQ (reference sequence). The CDR3 sequence: CASSLVVREEQYF. The CDR3 DNA reads as TGTGCCAGCAGCTTAGTCGTCCGGGAGGAGCAGTACTTC.

Here the CDR3 DNA reads TGTGCCAGCAGTTACTCGAGGGGGCGCGGCTATGGCTACACCTTC. The encoded protein is CASSYSRGRGYGYTF. The chain is built from TRBV6-5 and TRBJ1-2; 7 bases agree with TRBD1. This CDR3 spans 15 amino acids. CDR1 and CDR2 (germline): MNHEY, SVGAGI. J was trimmed by 4 bases and V by 0 bases; bases with no gene match: 5.

The chain uses TRBV6-5 and TRBJ2-5; possible D gene TRBD2, 5 bases. Germline V gene lookup returns CDR1 MNHEY and CDR2 SVGAGI. V lost 6 bases, J lost 5 bases, and 19 bases lay in between. The CDR3 is made up of 15 amino acids. The CDR3: CASSLVSLPGETQYF. The CDR3 region has the DNA TGTGCCAGCAGCCTCGTCTCCCTCCCGGGGGAGACCCAGTACTTC.

The chain links TRBV7-2 to TRBJ2-7; 7 bases line up with TRBD2. With 1 base clipped from V and 4 bases from J, the junction kept 4 bases outside the gene matches. The length of the CDR3 is 14 residues. Germline V CDR1 and CDR2: SGHTA, FQGNSA. CDR3 residues: CASSLGGGEYEQYF. CDR3 nucleotides: TGTGCCAGCAGCTTAGGGGGAGGGGAGTACGAGCAGTACTTC. Full variable domain (rest looked up from reference TRBV7-2 and TRBJ2-7): GAGVSQSPSNKVTEKGKDVELRCDPISGHTALYWYRQSLGQGLEFLIYFQGNSAPDKSGLPSDRFSAERTGGSVSTLTIQRTQQEDSAVYLCASSLGGGEYEQYFGPGTRLTVT.

This clone appeared a few times. The rearrangement links TRBV10-3 to TRBJ2-3; 8 bases map to TRBD2. The germline gives CDR1 ENHRY, CDR2 SYGVKD. The CDR3 covers 14 residues. The V segment lost 7 bases and the J segment 1 base; nucleotides outside the gene matches: 4. CDR3 in DNA: TGTGCCATCACCGCGCGGGAGGGCACAGATACGCAGTATTTT. It codes for CAITAREGTDTQYF.

The chain is built from TRBV9 and TRBJ2-2; TRBD1 might be the D (6 bases). Trimming pared 2 bases from V and 6 bases from J, leaving 14 bases between. The CDR3 length is 15 residues. Per the germline V gene, CDR1 is SGDLS and CDR2 is YYNGEE. CDR3 sequence: CASSVEPNRAGELFF. Written as DNA, the CDR3 is TGTGCCAGCAGCGTTGAGCCGAACAGGGCCGGGGAGCTGTTTTTT.

The gene calls are TRBV30 and TRBJ2-2; TRBD2 agrees at 10 bases. The germline CDR1 and CDR2 sequences are GTSNPN and SVGIG (reference sequence). The CDR3 loop spans 18 amino acids. With V trimmed by 2 bases and J by 5 bases, 14 bases remained unmatched. CDR3 bases: TGTGCCTGGAGTCGAAGGAGAATAGCGGGAGGTGGTACCGGGGAGCTGTTTTTT. Protein sequence: CAWSRRRIAGGGTGELFF.